The source of this TCR beta chain is a study of control samples from healthy donors and cancer patients. TCRdb keeps only in-frame clones here, not all; method: immunoSEQ multiplex PCR. The sample consists of about 160,000 clones, 96% of them appearing once. The V and J ends lost 7 bases and 0 bases respectively, with 22 bases between them. The CDR3 loop spans 18 amino acids. Germline V gene lookup returns CDR1 SNHLY and CDR2 FYNNEI. The source is a woman between 25 and 40 years old in good health. Specimen: blood. The chain combines TRBV2 with TRBJ1-3; no reliable D call. CDR3 in amino acids: CASTLYIRDMRSGNTIYF. DNA for the CDR3: TGTGCCAGCACCTTATACATCCGGGATATGCGCTCTGGAAACACCATATATTTT.